A single sample is the source of the 18 T cell receptor beta chains below, sequenced in a study of T cell clonality in common variable immunodeficiency (dated by TCRdb to 2015 to 2017). Library preparation employed the immunoSEQ multiplex PCR assay. TCRdb obtained this table from immuneACCESS and retained in-frame rearrangements with V and J assigned. These tables miss some clones; where compared with another copy, unresolved V genes account for less than half of the shortfall, and the remainder is unexplained. Here the sample lists around 47,000 clones, none seen once only. The biggest ten clones account for about 2% of the sample. The sequenced material came from peripheral blood mononuclear cells. Receptors were obtained from a person between 18 and 75 years old in good health.

This clone occurred many times. CDR3 sequence: CSAPAPGQFYEQYF. The covered CDR3 bases are TGCAGTGCTCCGGCCCCGGGACAGTTCTACGAG. The chain links TRBV20-1 to TRBJ2-7; 7 bases agree with TRBD1. The read gets to within 3 residues of the CDR3 end, and the germline J gene fills in the rest. CDR1 and CDR2 (germline): DFQATT, SNEGSKA (reference sequence). CDR3 length: 14 amino acids. The junction had 10 bases not matched to a gene; V was cut back by 5 bases and J by 3 bases.

The table lists this clone with many counts. With the read ending 3 residues before the CDR3 end, the germline J gene is used to fill in that end. This chain connects TRBV18 to TRBJ1-6; D remains ambiguous. Trimming cost V 5 bases and J 8 bases, with 7 bases left between them. Germline V gene data show CDR1 as KGHSH and CDR2 as LQKENI. The CDR3 extends over 12 amino acids. CDR3 in amino acids: CASSRTDSPLHF. CDR3 DNA (partial): TGTGCCAGCTCAAGGACTGATTCACCC. The variable domain in full, with the rest retrieved from reference TRBV18 and TRBJ1-6, is NAGVMQNPRHLVRRRGQEARLRCSPMKGHSHVYWYRQLPEEGLKFMVYLQKENIIDESGMPKERFSAEFPKEGPSILRIQQVVRGDSAAYFCASSRTDSPLHFGNGTRLTVT.

This clone was detected many times. Read data end 3 residues before the CDR3 end; the end is taken from the germline J gene. V usage is TRBV7-8 and J usage is TRBJ2-5; 9 bases are shared with TRBD2. Germline trimming cut 5 bases from V and 4 bases from J; bases unmatched to any gene: 5. The germline gives CDR1 SGHVS, CDR2 FQNEAQ. The CDR3 runs to 14 residues. The CDR3 spells CASSGSGGIETQYF. CDR3 DNA, as far as it was read: TGTGCCAGCAGCGGCAGCGGGGGGATAGAGACC.

This clone was seen many times. The read halts 3 residues ahead of the CDR3 end, with the missing end drawn from the germline J gene. The V call is TRBV19, the J call TRBJ1-2, with 9 bases aligning to TRBD1. V was clipped by 6 bases and J by 7 bases; unmatched bases: 15. The CDR3 extends over 16 amino acids. In germline, CDR1 is LNHDA, CDR2 SQIVND (reference sequence). CDR3 sequence reads: CASRKGYSGQGAGYTF. The CDR3 DNA, read in part, is TGTGCCAGTAGGAAAGGATACTCGGGACAGGGTGCTGGC.

This clone has a handful of counts. This sample also contains other DNA sequences that code for the same CDR3. The CDR3 bases that were read are TGTGCCAGCAGTTACTCGCCAGCGGGGGGGCAGACAGATACG. Translating gives CASSYSPAGGQTDT. The full CDR3 protein is CASSYSPAGGQTDTQYF. This chain joins TRBV6-2 or TRBV6-3 and TRBJ2-3; 10 nucleotides agree with TRBD2. The read falls 3 residues short of the CDR3 end, and the missing part is taken from the germline J gene. CDR1 is MNHEY, CDR2 SVGEGT, per germline. Trimming removed 0 bases from V and 3 bases from J; junction bases left unmatched: 6. The CDR3 is 17 residues long.

The table lists this clone with a few counts. The read falls 3 residues short of the CDR3 end, and the missing part is taken from the germline J gene. The chain recombines TRBV7-6 with TRBJ2-5, with D possibly being TRBD2 (7 bases). V was clipped by 2 bases and J by 4 bases, with 14 bases between them. This CDR3 contains 15 residues. Germline CDR1 reads SGHVS; CDR2 reads FNYEAQ. Here the CDR3 reads CASSLFGGGRETQYF. CDR3 DNA, as far as it was read: TGTGCCAGCAGCTTATTTGGGGGGGGGCGAGAGACC.

This clone was seen at least ten times. Read data end 3 residues before the CDR3 end; the end is taken from the germline J gene. This chain connects TRBV4-2 to TRBJ1-5, with a tentative D call TRBD1 (5 bases). The CDR3 has 17 residues. V was trimmed by 4 bases and J by 0 bases, leaving 16 bases between them. CDR1 and CDR2 (germline): LGHNA, YNFKEQ. The CDR3 region is CASSLLDGGYSNQPQHF. The CDR3 DNA, read in part, is TGTGCCAGCAGCCTTTTGGACGGGGGATATAGCAATCAGCCC.

This clone was picked up many times. Other DNA sequences in the same sample also yield this CDR3. The sequenced CDR3 bases are TGTGCCAGTAGTATACAGGGCAACTATGGC. This encodes CASSIQGNYG. The whole CDR3 protein is CASSIQGNYGYTF. V usage is TRBV19 and J usage is TRBJ1-2, with D possibly being TRBD1 (5 bases). Read sequence stops 3 residues before the CDR3 end, and the germline J gene provides the missing end. The V gene's germline CDR1 is LNHDA and CDR2 SQIVND (reference sequence). Trimming took 2 bases from V and 2 from J, leaving 6 bases between them. The CDR3 consists of 13 residues.

There are a few counts of this clone. Read sequence stops 3 residues before the CDR3 end, and the germline J gene provides the missing end. The chain combines TRBV7-3 with TRBJ1-3; tentatively, D is TRBD1 (5 bases). This CDR3 has 15 residues. Deletions cut 5 bases from V and 0 bases from J, with 11 bases between. Germline-derived CDR1 and CDR2 are SGHTA and FQGTGA. CDR3 in amino acids: CASSPSGFSGNTIYF. The sequenced CDR3 bases are TGTGCCAGCAGCCCGTCAGGGTTCTCTGGAAACACC.

In its sample, this clone was seen many times. The CDR3 is cut off 3 residues early in the read; its end comes from the germline J gene. The chain couples TRBV19 to TRBJ2-1; weak D call: TRBD1 (5 bases). From germline, CDR1 is LNHDA and CDR2 SQIVND (reference sequence). Between the trimmed V and J ends, which lost 5 bases and 9 bases, there was a span of 14 bases. CDR3 length: 13 amino acids. This CDR3 reads CASSFGRVSEQFF. The CDR3 bases that were read are TGTGCCAGTAGTTTTGGCAGGGTTTCTGAG.

A note on this clone: The CDR3 end lies 3 residues beyond the end of the read and is filled in from the germline J gene. The chain carries TRBV2 and TRBJ1-2; 7 bases map to TRBD1. J gave up 1 base and V 11 bases, and 7 bases lay outside the gene matches. CDR1 SNHLY and CDR2 FYNNEI come from the germline V gene. The CDR3 consists of 13 residues. The CDR3 sequence is CAATGVVNYGYTF. Incomplete CDR3 DNA: TGTGCCGCCACAGGGGTCGTTAACTATGGC.

Details on this clone: The CDR3 end lies 3 residues beyond the end of the read and is filled in from the germline J gene. The chain links TRBV30 to TRBJ2-2; 10 bases are a match to TRBD1. Losses at the gene ends were 0 bases for V and 4 bases for J; bases not matched to a gene: 5. There are 16 residues in the CDR3. Per the germline V gene, CDR1 is GTSNPN and CDR2 is SVGIG (reference sequence). The sequenced CDR3 bases are TGTGCCTGGAGTGTATGGGGGACAGGGGTCACCGGGGAG. It yields the protein CAWSVWGTGVTGE. The CDR3 in its entirety is CAWSVWGTGVTGELFF.

This clone was counted many times. The sequenced fragment ends 3 residues before the CDR3 boundary, so the rest is inferred from the germline J gene. The chain links TRBV18 to TRBJ1-5, with TRBD1 matching over 10 bases. V was clipped by 3 bases and J by 0 bases; unmatched bases: 11. Germline loops: CDR1 KGHSH, CDR2 LQKENI. The CDR3 covers 19 residues. The CDR3 DNA, read in part, is TGTGCCAGCTCACCCCGACAGGGGGCGATTGATTATAGCAATCAGCCC. Protein: CASSPRQGAIDYSNQP. The entire CDR3 protein is CASSPRQGAIDYSNQPQHF.

A word on this clone: The read terminates 3 residues before the CDR3 end, so the remaining end is supplied by the germline J gene. The chain combines TRBV18 with TRBJ2-3; 9 bases map to TRBD2. Germline V gives CDR1 KGHSH, CDR2 LQKENI. The CDR3 consists of 13 residues. V shed 8 bases and J 2 bases; nucleotides not matched to a gene: 2. CDR3 DNA, as far as it was read: TGTGCCAGCGCTAGCGGGATCACAGATACG. Residues: CASASGITDT. The entire CDR3 sequence reads CASASGITDTQYF.

This clone has just a few counts. The sequenced fragment ends 3 residues before the CDR3 boundary, so the rest is inferred from the germline J gene. This rearrangement joins TRBV20-1 to TRBJ2-7; no clear D gene. Germline V gene sequence: CDR1 DFQATT, CDR2 SNEGSKA (reference sequence). V lost 3 bases, J lost 1 base, and 13 bases lay in between. The length of the CDR3 is 14 residues. The CDR3 bases that were read are TGCAGTGCTAGCCTAAGGGCAGCATCCTACGAG. Residues: CSASLRAASYE. Given in full, the CDR3 is CSASLRAASYEQYF.

A remark on this clone: The read stops 3 residues short of the end of the CDR3; the missing end is completed from the germline J gene. This sequence joins TRBV5-1 and TRBJ2-1; the match to TRBD2 covers 10 bases. This CDR3 has 14 residues. The J segment lost 8 bases and the V segment lost 0 bases, leaving 2 bases of the junction unmatched. Germline V gives CDR1 SGHRS, CDR2 YFSETQ. The CDR3 protein is CASSLASGSYEQFF. CDR3 bases read: TGCGCCAGCAGCTTGGCTAGCGGGAGTTATGAG. The full variable domain, rest sourced from reference TRBV5-1 and TRBJ2-1, is KAGVTQTPRYLIKTRGQQVTLSCSPISGHRSVSWYQQTPGQGLQFLFEYFSETQRNKGNFPGRFSGRQFSNSRSEMNVSTLELGDSALYLCASSLASGSYEQFFGPGTRLTVL.

This clone was found many times. The read is 3 residues too short to cover the CDR3 end, so that end is filled in from the germline J gene. The chain links TRBV18 to TRBJ2-1, with 7 bases matching TRBD2. The V gene's germline CDR1 is KGHSH and CDR2 LQKENI. This CDR3 has 15 amino acids. V was clipped by 3 bases and J by 0 bases; unmatched bases: 2. The covered CDR3 bases are TGTGCCAGCTCACCCGGGGAGGGCTCCTACAATGAG. Encoded protein: CASSPGEGSYNE. The whole CDR3 protein is CASSPGEGSYNEQFF.

The table lists this clone with many counts. Read sequence stops 3 residues before the CDR3 end, and the germline J gene provides the missing end. V is TRBV30 and J is TRBJ2-7, with TRBD2 matching over 11 bases. This CDR3 contains 15 residues. Germline CDR1 GTSNPN, CDR2 SVGIG (reference sequence). The junction had 6 bases not matched to a gene; V was cut back by 1 base and J by 4 bases. This chain's CDR3 is CAWSGGLAGGYEQYF. Partial CDR3 DNA: TGTGCCTGGAGTGGGGGTCTAGCGGGAGGTTACGAG.